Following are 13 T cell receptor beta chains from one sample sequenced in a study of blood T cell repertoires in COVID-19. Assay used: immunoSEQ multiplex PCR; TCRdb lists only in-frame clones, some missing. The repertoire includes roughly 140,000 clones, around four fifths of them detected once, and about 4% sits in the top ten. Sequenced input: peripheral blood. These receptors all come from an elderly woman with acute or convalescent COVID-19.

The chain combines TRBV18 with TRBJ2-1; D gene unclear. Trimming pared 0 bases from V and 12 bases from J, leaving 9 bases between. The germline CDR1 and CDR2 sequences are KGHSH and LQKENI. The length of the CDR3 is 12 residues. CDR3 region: CASSPPSRGQFF. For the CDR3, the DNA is TGTGCCAGCTCACCACCTTCCCGCGGGCAGTTCTTC. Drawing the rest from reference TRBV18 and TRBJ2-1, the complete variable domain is NAGVMQNPRHLVRRRGQEARLRCSPMKGHSHVYWYRQLPEEGLKFMVYLQKENIIDESGMPKERFSAEFPKEGPSILRIQQVVRGDSAAYFCASSPPSRGQFFGPGTRLTVL.

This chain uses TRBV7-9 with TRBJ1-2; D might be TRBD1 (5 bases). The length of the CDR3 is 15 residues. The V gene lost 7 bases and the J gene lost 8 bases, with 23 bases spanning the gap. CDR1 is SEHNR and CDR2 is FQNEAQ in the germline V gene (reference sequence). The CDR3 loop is CASTAPSLGGRGYTF. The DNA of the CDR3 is TGTGCCAGCACTGCTCCCAGTTTGGGGGGTAGGGGCTACACCTTC.

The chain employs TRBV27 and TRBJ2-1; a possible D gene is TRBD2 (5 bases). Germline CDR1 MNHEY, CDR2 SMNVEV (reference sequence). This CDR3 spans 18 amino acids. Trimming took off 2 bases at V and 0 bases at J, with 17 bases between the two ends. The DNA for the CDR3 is TGTGCCAGCAGTTTAGTTGTCGGGGAGTATAACTCCTACAATGAGCAGTTCTTC. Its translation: CASSLVVGEYNSYNEQFF.

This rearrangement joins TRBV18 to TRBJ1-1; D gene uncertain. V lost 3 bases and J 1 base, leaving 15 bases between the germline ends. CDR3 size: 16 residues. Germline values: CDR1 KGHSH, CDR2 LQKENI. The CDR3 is CASSPPGSRRNTEAFF. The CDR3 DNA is TGTGCCAGCTCACCTCCTGGGAGCAGACGGAACACTGAAGCTTTCTTT. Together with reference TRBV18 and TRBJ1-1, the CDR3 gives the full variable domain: NAGVMQNPRHLVRRRGQEARLRCSPMKGHSHVYWYRQLPEEGLKFMVYLQKENIIDESGMPKERFSAEFPKEGPSILRIQQVVRGDSAAYFCASSPPGSRRNTEAFFGQGTRLTVV.

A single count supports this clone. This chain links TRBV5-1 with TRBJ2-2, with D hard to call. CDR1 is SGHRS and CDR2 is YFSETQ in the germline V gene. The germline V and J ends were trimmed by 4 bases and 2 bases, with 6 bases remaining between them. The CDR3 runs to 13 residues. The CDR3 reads CASSLPNTGELFF. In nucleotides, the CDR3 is TGCGCCAGCAGCCTTCCTAACACCGGGGAGCTGTTTTTT.

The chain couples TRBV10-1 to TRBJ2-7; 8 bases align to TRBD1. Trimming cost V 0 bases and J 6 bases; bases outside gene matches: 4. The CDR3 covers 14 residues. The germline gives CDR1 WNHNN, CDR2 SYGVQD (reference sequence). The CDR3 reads CASSESGQGGEQYF. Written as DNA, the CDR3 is TGCGCCAGCAGTGAGTCCGGACAGGGTGGCGAGCAGTACTTC.

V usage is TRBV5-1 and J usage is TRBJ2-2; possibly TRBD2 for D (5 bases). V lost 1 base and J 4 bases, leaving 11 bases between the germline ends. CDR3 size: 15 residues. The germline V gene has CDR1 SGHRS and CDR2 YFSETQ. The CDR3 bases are TGCGCCAGCAGCTTGTTTGAGACTATCACCGGGGAGCTGTTTTTT. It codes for CASSLFETITGELFF.

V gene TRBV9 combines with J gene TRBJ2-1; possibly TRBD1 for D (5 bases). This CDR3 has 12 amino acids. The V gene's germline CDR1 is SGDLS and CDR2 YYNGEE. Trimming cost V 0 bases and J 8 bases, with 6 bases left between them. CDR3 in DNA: TGTGCCAGCAGCGTAGAGGGGTATGAGCAGTTCTTC. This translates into CASSVEGYEQFF.

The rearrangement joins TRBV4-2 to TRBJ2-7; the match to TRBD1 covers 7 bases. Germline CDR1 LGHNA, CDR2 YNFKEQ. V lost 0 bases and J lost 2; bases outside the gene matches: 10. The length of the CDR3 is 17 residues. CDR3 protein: CASSQDPETGWTYEQYF. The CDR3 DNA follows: TGTGCCAGCAGCCAAGATCCTGAGACAGGGTGGACCTACGAGCAGTACTTC.

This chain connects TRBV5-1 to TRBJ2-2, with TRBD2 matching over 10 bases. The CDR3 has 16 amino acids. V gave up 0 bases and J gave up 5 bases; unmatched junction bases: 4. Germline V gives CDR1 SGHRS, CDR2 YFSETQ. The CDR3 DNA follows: TGCGCCAGCAGCTTGGGCCTAGCGGGGGAAACCGGGGAGCTGTTTTTT. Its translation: CASSLGLAGETGELFF.

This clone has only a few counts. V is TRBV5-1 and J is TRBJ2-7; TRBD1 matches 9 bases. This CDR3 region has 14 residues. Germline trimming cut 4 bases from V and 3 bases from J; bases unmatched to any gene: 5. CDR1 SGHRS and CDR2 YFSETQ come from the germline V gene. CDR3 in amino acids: CASSGDRGIYEQYF. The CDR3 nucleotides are TGCGCCAGCAGCGGCGACAGGGGGATCTACGAGCAGTACTTC.

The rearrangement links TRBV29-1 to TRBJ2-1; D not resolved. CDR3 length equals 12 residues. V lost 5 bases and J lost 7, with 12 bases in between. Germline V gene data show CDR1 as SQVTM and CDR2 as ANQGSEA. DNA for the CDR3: TGCAGCGTTCTTCATGGCGGAAATGAGCAGTTCTTC. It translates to CSVLHGGNEQFF.

CDR3 DNA: TGTGCCAGCAGTTTAGGAAGGAGACTAAAGTACTTC. Its protein product is CASSLGRRLKYF. V usage is TRBV28 and J usage is TRBJ2-4; D might be TRBD2 (5 bases). The ends were cut back, 2 bases at V and 14 bases at J, with 13 bases in the middle. The CDR3 runs 12 residues. Germline lookup yields CDR1 MDHEN and CDR2 SYDVKM.